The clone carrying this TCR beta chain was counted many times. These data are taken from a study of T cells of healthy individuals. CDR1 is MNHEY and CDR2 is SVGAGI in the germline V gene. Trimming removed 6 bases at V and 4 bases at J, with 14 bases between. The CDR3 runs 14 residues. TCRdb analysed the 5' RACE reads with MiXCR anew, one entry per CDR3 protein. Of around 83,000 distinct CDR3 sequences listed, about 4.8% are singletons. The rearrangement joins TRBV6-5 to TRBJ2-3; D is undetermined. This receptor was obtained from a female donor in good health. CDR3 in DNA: TGTGCCAGCAGCCGCGTTTTGTCGTCAGATACGCAGTATTTT. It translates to CASSRVLSSDTQYF.